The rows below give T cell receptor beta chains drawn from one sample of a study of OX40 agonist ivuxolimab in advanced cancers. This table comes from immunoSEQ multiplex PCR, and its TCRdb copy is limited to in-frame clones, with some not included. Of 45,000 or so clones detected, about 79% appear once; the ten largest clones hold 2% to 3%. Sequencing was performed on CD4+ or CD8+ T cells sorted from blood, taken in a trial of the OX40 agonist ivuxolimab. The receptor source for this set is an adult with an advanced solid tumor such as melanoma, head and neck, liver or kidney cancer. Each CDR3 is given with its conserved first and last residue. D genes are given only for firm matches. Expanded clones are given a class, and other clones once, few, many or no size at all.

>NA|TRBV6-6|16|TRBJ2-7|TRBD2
CASSYASPGGGYEQYF
TGTGCCAGCAGTTACGCCTCTCCGGGGGGGGGTTACGAGCAGTACTTC
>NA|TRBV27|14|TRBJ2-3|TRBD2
CASSLAGVTDTQYF
TGTGCCAGCAGTCTAGCGGGAGTCACAGATACGCAGTATTTT
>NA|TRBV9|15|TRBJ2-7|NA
CASTRDATSSYEQYF
TGTGCCAGCACCAGGGACGCCACGAGCTCCTACGAGCAGTACTTC
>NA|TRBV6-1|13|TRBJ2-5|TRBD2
CASSVAGTETQYF
TGTGCCAGCAGTGTAGCGGGGACGGAGACCCAGTACTTC
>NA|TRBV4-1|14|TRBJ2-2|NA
CASAVGANTGELFF
TGCGCCAGCGCGGTCGGGGCGAACACCGGGGAGCTGTTTTTT
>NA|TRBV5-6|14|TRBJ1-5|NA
CASSLTGGNQPQHF
TGTGCCAGCAGCCTGACAGGTGGCAATCAGCCCCAGCATTTT
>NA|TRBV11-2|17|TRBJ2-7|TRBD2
CASSQDLAGGPSYEQYF
TGCGCCAGCAGCCAAGATTTAGCGGGGGGGCCTTCCTACGAGCAGTACTTC
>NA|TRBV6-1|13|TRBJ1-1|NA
CASSAPAATEAFF
TGTGCCAGCAGTGCCCCAGCAGCCACTGAAGCTTTCTTT
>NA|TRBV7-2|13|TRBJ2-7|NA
CASSLAGSHEQYF
TGTGCCAGCAGCTTAGCGGGATCCCACGAGCAGTACTTC
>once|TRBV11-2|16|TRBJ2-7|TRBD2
CASSFLTGRGTYEQHF
TGTGCCAGCAGCTTCTTAACCGGGAGGGGGACCTACGAGCAGCACTTC
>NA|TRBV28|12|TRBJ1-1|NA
CASSDRDRGAFF
TGTGCCAGCAGTGACCGGGACCGCGGAGCTTTCTTT
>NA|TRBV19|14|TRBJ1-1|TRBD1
CASSPRTGESEAFF
TGTGCCAGTAGTCCTAGGACAGGCGAGAGTGAAGCTTTCTTT
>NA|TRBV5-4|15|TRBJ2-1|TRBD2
CASSLGLAGVNEQFF
TGTGCCAGCAGCCTAGGACTAGCGGGGGTCAATGAGCAGTTCTTC
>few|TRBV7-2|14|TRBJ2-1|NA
CASSLPGAKNEQFF
TGTGCCAGCAGCTTACCTGGCGCGAAAAATGAGCAGTTCTTC
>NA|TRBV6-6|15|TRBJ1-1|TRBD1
CASSSRQGRFTEAFF
TGTGCCAGCAGTTCCCGACAGGGAAGATTTACTGAAGCTTTCTTT
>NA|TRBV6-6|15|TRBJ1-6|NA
CASSWDGENNSPLHF
TGTGCCAGCAGTTGGGACGGGGAGAATAATTCACCCCTCCACTTT
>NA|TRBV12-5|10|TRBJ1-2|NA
CASGPYGYTF
TGTGCTAGTGGTCCCTATGGCTACACCTTC
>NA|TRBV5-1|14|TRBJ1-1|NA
CASSLSGMNTEAFF
TGCGCCAGCAGCTTGTCTGGGATGAACACTGAAGCTTTCTTT
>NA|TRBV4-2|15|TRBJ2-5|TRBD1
CASSGATGGPETQYF
TGTGCCAGCAGCGGGGCGACAGGGGGTCCAGAGACCCAGTACTTC
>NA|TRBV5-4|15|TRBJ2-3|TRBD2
CASSNSGRATDTQYF
TGTGCCAGCAGCAATAGCGGGAGAGCCACAGATACGCAGTATTTT
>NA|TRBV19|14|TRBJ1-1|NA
CASSRGDINTEAFF
TGTGCCAGTAGTAGAGGGGACATTAACACTGAAGCTTTCTTT
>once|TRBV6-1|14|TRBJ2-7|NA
CASRTDLKSGEQYF
TGTGCCAGCCGGACAGACCTAAAATCAGGAGAGCAGTACTTC
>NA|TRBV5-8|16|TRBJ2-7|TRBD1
CASSWGQGRTAYEQYF
TGTGCCAGCAGCTGGGGACAGGGGAGGACAGCCTACGAGCAGTACTTC
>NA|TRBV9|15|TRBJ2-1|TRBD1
CASSVEQGGYNEQFF
TGTGCCAGCAGCGTAGAACAGGGGGGATACAATGAGCAGTTCTTC
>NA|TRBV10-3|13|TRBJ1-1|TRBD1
CAIRTGLNTEAFF
TGTGCCATCCGGACAGGGTTGAACACTGAAGCTTTCTTT
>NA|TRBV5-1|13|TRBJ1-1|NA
CASSGRRDTEAFF
TGCGCCAGCAGCGGTAGGAGGGACACTGAAGCTTTCTTT
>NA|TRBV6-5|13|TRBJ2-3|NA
CASSRREQDTQYF
TGTGCCAGCAGTAGACGTGAGCAGGATACGCAGTATTTT
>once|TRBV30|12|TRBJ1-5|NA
CAWSVGGQPQHF
TGTGCCTGGAGTGTAGGCGGTCAGCCCCAGCATTTT
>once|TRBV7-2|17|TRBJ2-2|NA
CASSLSTRMGSTGELFF
TGTGCCAGCAGCTTAAGTACCCGGATGGGGAGCACCGGGGAGCTGTTTTTT
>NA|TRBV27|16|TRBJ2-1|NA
CASSPSSGEVPNEQFF
TGTGCCAGCAGTCCCAGTTCGGGGGAGGTCCCCAATGAGCAGTTCTTC
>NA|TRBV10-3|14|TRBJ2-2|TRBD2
CAIATSGITGELFF
TGTGCCATCGCGACTAGCGGGATTACCGGGGAGCTGTTTTTT